Shown below are 29 T cell receptor beta chains from a single sample sequenced in a study of cytomegalovirus exposure and HLA in healthy donors. Amplification used 60 Vbeta primers and 13 Jbeta primers. The assay was immunoSEQ multiplex PCR, and TCRdb's table has in-frame clones only and misses some. The data contain 100,000 to 150,000 clones, over 65% of them seen just once; the ten biggest clones take up under 2%. Sequencing was done on a sample of PBMCs. The receptor source for this set is a man aged 18-30 years in good health and CMV-seronegative.

This chain links TRBV6-5 with TRBJ2-5, with a weak D call TRBD2 (6 bases). The CDR3 extends over 13 amino acids. V lost 2 bases to trimming and J lost 5 bases, with 9 bases between them. Germline values: CDR1 MNHEY, CDR2 SVGAGI. CDR3 in DNA: TGTGCCAGCAGTTACCCGGGACTGGAGACCCAGTACTTC. As protein: CASSYPGLETQYF.

J is TRBJ2-3 and V is TRBV14, with D possibly TRBD2 on 5 matching bases. V lost 2 bases and J lost 2, with 8 bases in between. The germline CDR1 and CDR2 sequences are SGHDN and FVKESK. This CDR3 is 14 amino acids long. As DNA, the CDR3 is TGTGCCAGCAGCCAACGGGATTTCACAGATACGCAGTATTTT. Its translation: CASSQRDFTDTQYF. Full variable domain (rest looked up from reference TRBV14 and TRBJ2-3): EAGVTQFPSHSVIEKGQTVTLRCDPISGHDNLYWYRRVMGKEIKFLLHFVKESKQDESGMPNNRFLAERTGGTYSTLKVQPAELEDSGVYFCASSQRDFTDTQYFGPGTRLTVL.

The chain joins TRBV10-3 to TRBJ2-1; 7 nucleotides agree with TRBD2. Trimming cost V 10 bases and J 0 bases; bases outside gene matches: 6. Germline-derived CDR1 and CDR2 are ENHRY and SYGVKD. The CDR3 has 14 residues. The CDR3 nucleotides are TGTGCCACCGGGCGGGGGACCTCCTACAATGAGCAGTTCTTC. Protein: CATGRGTSYNEQFF.

This clone has a single count. The chain joins TRBV4-2 to TRBJ2-7; D gene uncertain. The CDR3 length is 14 residues. The germline V and J ends were trimmed by 0 bases and 0 bases, with 6 bases remaining between them. The V gene's germline CDR1 is LGHNA and CDR2 YNFKEQ. CDR3 in amino acids: CASSQDRVSYEQYF. In DNA, the CDR3 is TGTGCCAGCAGCCAAGATCGGGTCTCCTACGAGCAGTACTTC.

This clone was detected only a few times. The genes are TRBV6-1 and TRBJ2-6, with D possibly being TRBD2 (5 bases). Germline CDR1 is MNHNS and CDR2 is SASEGT. There are 15 residues in the CDR3. V lost 6 bases and J lost 1, with 10 bases in between. The CDR3 sequence is CASRAGGSGANVLTF. CDR3 coding DNA: TGTGCCAGCAGGGCCGGAGGTTCTGGGGCCAACGTCCTGACTTTC.

The chain joins TRBV6-1 to TRBJ2-7, with a possible D match to TRBD2 (5 bases). Germline values: CDR1 MNHNS, CDR2 SASEGT. This CDR3 is 13 amino acids long. Trimming removed 5 bases from V and 2 bases from J, with 10 bases in between. CDR3 region: CASSPGIPYEQYF. CDR3 bases: TGTGCCAGCAGTCCGGGGATTCCCTACGAGCAGTACTTC.

J is TRBJ2-3 and V is TRBV10-3; 8 positions agree with TRBD2. The CDR3 totals 14 residues. With V trimmed by 9 bases and J by 0 bases, 5 bases remained unmatched. Germline lookup yields CDR1 ENHRY and CDR2 SYGVKD. CDR3: CAIQERGSTDTQYF. The CDR3 DNA reads as TGTGCCATACAAGAGCGGGGGAGCACAGATACGCAGTATTTT.

This clone was detected only once. J is TRBJ2-1 and V is TRBV6-5, with 12 bases that match TRBD2. The junction had 5 bases not matched to a gene; V was cut back by 4 bases and J by 10 bases. Germline CDR1 reads MNHEY; CDR2 reads SVGAGI. The CDR3 has 14 residues. This chain's CDR3 is CASSSLLAGGEQFF. The CDR3 DNA reads TGTGCCAGCAGTTCCCTACTAGCGGGGGGCGAGCAGTTCTTC.

The J gene is TRBJ1-6, the V gene TRBV7-8; the match to TRBD1 covers 9 bases. The CDR3 is 16 amino acids. Germline CDR1 and CDR2: SGHVS and FQNEAQ. J was trimmed by 7 bases and V by 4 bases; bases with no gene match: 8. CDR3 nucleotide sequence: TGTGCCAGCAGCTCATATCCCGGGACAGGGAATTCACCCCTCCACTTT. Translation gives CASSSYPGTGNSPLHF.

In the case of this clone: An end of the junction does not agree with germline; a read error may underlie this. The chain recombines TRBV6-1 with TRBJ2-5, with TRBD2 as a possible D gene (6 bases). In germline, CDR1 is MNHNS, CDR2 SASEGT. This CDR3 comprises 14 residues. CDR3 sequence: CASWGTRWQEPQYF. In DNA, the CDR3 is TGTGCCAGCTGGGGGACTCGATGGCAAGAGCCCCAGTACTTC.

The V and J genes are TRBV5-4 and TRBJ2-1; 13 positions match TRBD2. J was trimmed by 4 bases and V by 4 bases; bases with no gene match: 5. Germline V lookup: CDR1 SGHNT, CDR2 YYREEE (reference sequence). This CDR3 contains 16 residues. CDR3 nucleotide sequence: TGTGCCAGCAGCCCTCCGGGACTAGCGGGGTACAATGAGCAGTTCTTC. This translates into CASSPPGLAGYNEQFF.

CDR3 loop: CSVFYSGYTF. The DNA of the CDR3 is TGCAGCGTTTTTTACAGTGGCTACACCTTC. V and J are TRBV29-1 and TRBJ1-2, with D hard to call. CDR3 size: 10 residues. V was pared by 5 bases and J by 7 bases, with 8 bases between. The germline V gene encodes CDR1 SQVTM and CDR2 ANQGSEA. Full variable domain (rest looked up from reference TRBV29-1 and TRBJ1-2): SAVISQKPSRDICQRGTSLTIQCQVDSQVTMMFWYRQQPGQSLTLIATANQGSEATYESGFVIDKFPISRPNLTFSTLTVSNMSPEDSSIYLCSVFYSGYTFGSGTRLTVV.

The sample holds one count of this clone. Here the CDR3 DNA reads TGTGCCAGCAGCTTACCTTCGGACAGGGAAGATGGAAACACCATATATTTT. Translating it yields CASSLPSDREDGNTIYF. This sequence joins TRBV5-6 and TRBJ1-3; 8 positions agree with TRBD1. The CDR3 runs to 17 residues. J lost 3 bases, V lost 2 bases, and 10 bases had no gene match. Per germline, CDR1 SGHDT and CDR2 YYEEEE.

The rearrangement links TRBV7-9 to TRBJ1-2; D is uncertain. V lost 2 bases, J lost 4 bases, and 11 bases lay in between. The CDR3 runs to 14 residues. Germline CDR1 SEHNR, CDR2 FQNEAQ (reference sequence). Here the CDR3 reads CASSLSEASYGYTF. The CDR3 nucleotides are TGTGCCAGCAGCTTATCGGAGGCGTCCTATGGCTACACCTTC.

This clone showed up just a few times. The V call is TRBV9, the J call TRBJ2-7, with 8 nucleotides matching TRBD2. Losses at the gene ends were 4 bases for V and 6 bases for J; bases not matched to a gene: 9. CDR3 length: 14 residues. Germline V lookup: CDR1 SGDLS, CDR2 YYNGEE. This CDR3 reads CASSPRTRGAEQYF. The DNA of the CDR3 is TGTGCCAGCAGCCCCAGGACGCGGGGGGCCGAGCAGTACTTC.

The rearrangement joins TRBV6-1 to TRBJ1-2; TRBD1 agrees at 7 bases. This CDR3 spans 13 amino acids. Germline V gene data show CDR1 as MNHNS and CDR2 as SASEGT. V lost 5 bases to trimming and J lost 3 bases; unmatched junction nucleotides: 3. CDR3 nucleotide sequence: TGTGCCAGCAGTAGGACAGGACACTATGGCTACACCTTC. This encodes CASSRTGHYGYTF.

The CDR3 region is CASSFTQGGTEAFF. Written as DNA, the CDR3 is TGTGCCAGCAGCTTCACCCAGGGGGGCACTGAAGCTTTCTTT. The chain employs TRBV7-9 and TRBJ1-1, with 7 bases aligning to TRBD1. V dropped 3 bases and J dropped 4; count of bases not matched to a gene: 5. Germline V CDR1 and CDR2: SEHNR, FQNEAQ (reference sequence). The CDR3 loop spans 14 amino acids.

The gene calls are TRBV5-3 and TRBJ1-4, with 9 bases fitting TRBD1. TRBV5-3 is known as an ORF, though its function is uncertain. J gave up 5 bases and V 3 bases, and 8 bases lay outside the gene matches. CDR3 size: 16 residues. The CDR3 coding sequence is TGTGCCAGAAGCTCCCCGGGGGACAGGGAAAATGAAAAACTGTTTTTT. This translates into CARSSPGDRENEKLFF.

The chain employs TRBV7-7 and TRBJ2-2; weak D call: TRBD1 (5 bases). The V gene's germline CDR1 is SSHAT and CDR2 FNYEAQ (reference sequence). The CDR3 totals 14 residues. V dropped 1 base and J dropped 8 bases, with 11 bases sitting between them. CDR3 protein: CASSLVQGPGELFF. CDR3 DNA sequence: TGTGCCAGCAGCTTAGTCCAGGGCCCGGGGGAGCTGTTTTTT.

CDR3 nucleotide sequence: TGTGCCAGCAGCCCAGCTAATGGAGTCACTGAAGCTTTCTTT. Protein product: CASSPANGVTEAFF. The chain carries TRBV9 and TRBJ1-1; the D is unclear. The germline V gene encodes CDR1 SGDLS and CDR2 YYNGEE. CDR3 length: 14 amino acids. The V end was cut by 4 bases, the J end by 4 bases, with 14 bases between. The whole variable domain, remainder taken from reference TRBV9 and TRBJ1-1, is DSGVTQTPKHLITATGQRVTLRCSPRSGDLSVYWYQQSLDQGLQFLIQYYNGEERAKGNILERFSAQQFPDLHSELNLSSLELGDSALYFCASSPANGVTEAFFGQGTRLTVV.

This clone was recorded a few times. The genes are TRBV19 and TRBJ1-1; D may be TRBD1 (6 bases). This CDR3 has 15 residues. The ends were cut back, 3 bases at V and 1 base at J, with 12 bases in the middle. Germline V gene lookup returns CDR1 LNHDA and CDR2 SQIVND (reference sequence). In DNA, the CDR3 is TGTGCCAGTAGTATTTCAGGGGTGGGGAACACTGAAGCTTTCTTT. Amino acid sequence: CASSISGVGNTEAFF.

V usage is TRBV5-6 and J usage is TRBJ1-4; perhaps TRBD1 as D (5 bases). The V end was cut by 4 bases, the J end by 3 bases, with 10 bases between. The CDR3 has 14 amino acids. Per the germline V gene, CDR1 is SGHDT and CDR2 is YYEEEE. CDR3 amino acids: CASSLGGANEKLFF. In DNA, the CDR3 is TGTGCCAGCAGCCTCGGGGGGGCTAATGAAAAACTGTTTTTT. Filled out from reference TRBV5-6 and TRBJ1-4, the complete variable domain reads DAGVTQSPTHLIKTRGQQVTLRCSPKSGHDTVSWYQQALGQGPQFIFQYYEEEERQRGNFPDRFSGHQFPNYSSELNVNALLLGDSALYLCASSLGGANEKLFFGSGTQLSVL.

The V gene is TRBV2, the J gene TRBJ2-2; 7 bases line up with TRBD1. This CDR3 spans 16 amino acids. Trimming cost V 8 bases and J 4 bases; bases outside gene matches: 13. Germline CDR1 SNHLY, CDR2 FYNNEI. Here the CDR3 reads CASSRGGVLGTGELFF. The CDR3 DNA reads as TGTGCCAGCTCGAGAGGGGGCGTTTTGGGCACCGGGGAGCTGTTTTTT.

This sequence joins TRBV19 and TRBJ1-3; D gene uncertain. The CDR3 totals 15 residues. CDR1 is LNHDA and CDR2 is SQIVND in the germline V gene (reference sequence). With 7 bases removed from V and 0 bases from J, the gap between germline ends came to 13 bases. The chain's CDR3 is CASNSDWSSGNTIYF. The CDR3 nucleotides read TGTGCCAGTAACTCGGACTGGAGCTCTGGAAACACCATATATTTT.

This clone was detected only once. The chain combines TRBV19 with TRBJ2-1; 8 bases agree with TRBD2. With V trimmed by 2 bases and J by 7 bases, 13 bases remained unmatched. Germline V lookup: CDR1 LNHDA, CDR2 SQIVND (reference sequence). The CDR3 runs to 17 residues. CDR3 sequence reads: CASSILRGGRGINEQFF. Here the CDR3 DNA reads TGTGCCAGTAGTATACTTCGGGGGGGCCGGGGAATAAATGAGCAGTTCTTC. Using reference TRBV19 and TRBJ2-1 for the parts outside the CDR3, the full variable domain is DGGITQSPKYLFRKEGQNVTLSCEQNLNHDAMYWYRQDPGQGLRLIYYSQIVNDFQKGDIAEGYSVSREKKESFPLTVTSAQKNPTAFYLCASSILRGGRGINEQFFGPGTRLTVL.

This chain links TRBV19 with TRBJ2-6, with TRBD1 matching over 10 bases. This CDR3 has 19 amino acids. J lost 2 bases, V lost 6 bases, and 13 bases had no gene match. The germline CDR1 and CDR2 sequences are LNHDA and SQIVND (reference sequence). The CDR3 loop reads CASSLRTGGRLAGANVLTF. DNA for the CDR3: TGTGCCAGTAGCCTTCGGACAGGGGGTCGATTGGCTGGGGCCAACGTCCTGACTTTC.

The chain couples TRBV27 to TRBJ1-2; TRBD1 aligns across 8 bases. In germline, CDR1 is MNHEY, CDR2 SMNVEV (reference sequence). This CDR3 contains 15 residues. Losses at the gene ends were 0 bases for V and 1 base for J; bases not matched to a gene: 1. CDR3 protein: CASSLSTGDNYGYTF. DNA for the CDR3: TGTGCCAGCAGTTTATCGACAGGGGATAACTATGGCTACACCTTC.

V gene TRBV12-5 combines with J gene TRBJ1-1; 7 nucleotides match TRBD1. There are 13 residues in the CDR3. J was trimmed by 3 bases and V by 9 bases; bases with no gene match: 7. Looked up from germline, CDR1 is LGHNT and CDR2 is FRNRAP. In DNA, the CDR3 is TGTGCTAGCAGGGGGGAGGAATACACTGAAGCTTTCTTT. Amino acid sequence: CASRGEEYTEAFF.

The rearrangement uses TRBV2 and TRBJ2-2, with D maybe TRBD1 (6 bases). V gave up 6 bases and J gave up 0 bases, with 14 bases separating them. The V gene's germline CDR1 is SNHLY and CDR2 FYNNEI. The CDR3 extends over 16 amino acids. Here the CDR3 reads CASRDLDRANTGELFF. DNA of the CDR3: TGTGCCAGCAGGGACTTGGACAGAGCGAACACCGGGGAGCTGTTTTTT.